This T cell receptor beta chain was documented in a study of T cells after yellow fever vaccination (dated by TCRdb to the late 2010s). Background for the entire study: Libraries from fractions with low cell numbers were prepared with the SMART-Seq v4 Ultra Low Input RNA kit. To follow T-cell clones before and after primary and booster YFV17D yellow fever vaccination, bulk TCR alpha and beta repertoires were sequenced over time. Two healthy male donors, one aged 18 to 30 and one aged 30 to 39 years, were included in the cohort. Blood samples were taken at several timepoints before and after primary and secondary immunization, and bulk PBMC replicates and cell subsets were isolated.

The label giving this sample's treatment or condition can be read as: live attenuated yellow fever vaccine strain. PBMCs were isolated from peripheral blood using a standard Ficoll-Paque protocol. Dynabeads CD4 and CD8 positive selection kits were used to isolate CD4 and CD8 T-cell fractions. TriZol was used to extract RNA from bulk PBMCs, from CD4 and CD8 fractions, and from dextramer-positive and dextramer-negative fractions. This clonotype was counted many times. No cognate antigen has been identified for it. Nothing much larger sits one base from this clone, and base qualities are not available. Sequencing was performed on an Illumina NovaSeq 6000. TCR cDNA was made using 5'RACE template switching, a step that added a universal primer site and unique molecular identifiers. Priming of cDNA synthesis was performed from both the TCR alpha and TCR beta constant segments. Two PCR steps were used to amplify libraries, with sample barcodes and sequencing adapters being added in the second step. Libraries were sequenced on Illumina HiSeq 2500 (2x100 bp) or NovaSeq (2x150 bp). Per the original workflow: Reads were demultiplexed and collapsed into UMI consensus sequences with MIGEC, and V(D)J alignment was performed with MiXCR. Using edgeR on replicate PBMC samples, clonotypes were called vaccine-responding if FDR was below 0.01 and the log2 fold change was above 5 up to day 15. Each bulk clonotype received a CD4 or CD8 identity based on whether the sequenced CD4 or CD8 repertoire contained that clonotype at higher abundance. TCRdb ran its own pipeline on the public reads, namely fastp trimming at Q25 and MiXCR clone calling, and kept in-frame beta chains. Duplicate CDR3 protein sequences are folded into a single record with the most common DNA and genes. None of the V and J calls come from the authors' own analysis; TCRdb made them. A total of roughly 170,000 distinct CDR3 sequences appear in this sample, around 9% of them only once. The ten largest make up around 40% of the sample.

On the study overall, not on this receptor specifically: Most clones expanded after primary vaccination were re-detected after the booster (96% of CD4 and about nine tenths of CD8), suggesting broad memory maintenance. A small share of clonotypes occurred in both CD4 and CD8 compartments, likely arising from convergent recombination. Computational filtering was required because FACS-sorted repertoires could contain abundant contaminating clonotypes from the bulk population. Compared with the primary T-cell response, the secondary T-cell response was weaker but faster, peaking on day 5 rather than day 15. The study included only a couple of donors, which limits how far the findings can be generalized.

The origin of this receptor is a man aged 18 to 29 who received the YFV17D yellow fever vaccine. The input for sequencing was CD8+ T cells sorted from PBMCs, taken 45 days after the yellow fever booster vaccination.

Read as DNA, the sequence is TGCAGTGCTAGAGAGGGAGCGGCTAGCACAGATACGCAGTATTTT. Translated, it reads CSAREGAASTDTQYF. Rearrangement joined TRBV20-1 to TRBJ2-3; TRBD2 is perhaps the D gene, given 5 matching bases. The CDR3 spans 15 residues, from the cysteine through the phenylalanine. Only CDR3 DNA remains: 45 bases, in frame from the first base. Via the germline V gene (reference sequence), CDR1 is DFQATT and CDR2 SNEGSKA. V and J lose 0 bases and 0 bases, and a span of 10 bases separates them.